This TCR beta chain originates from a study of regulatory T cells in long-lasting Graves disease. Time point in this sample: newly diagnosed GD, antithyroid drugs for less than 3 months. With RNA extracted from PBMCs as input, the TCR library was made. Peripheral blood, 8.5 to 10 milliliters per patient, was collected in EDTA tubes. Germline values: CDR1 LGHDT, CDR2 YNNKEL (reference sequence). The CDR3 totals 17 residues. V was clipped by 4 bases and J by 0 bases, with 16 bases between them. This clonotype was counted a few times. Investigators prepared the TCR beta libraries by applying iRepertoire HTBI primers and Arm-PCR of CDR3 regions. TCRdb re-called the multiplex PCR reads through MiXCR, storing one row per CDR3 protein. The repertoire holds some 560,000 distinct CDR3 sequences, with about 16% as singletons. These data also formed part of another study, on T cells in Graves' hyperthyroidism and ophthalmopathy.

The source was peripheral blood mononuclear cells (PBMCs), collected at new diagnosis, from a patient treated with antithyroid drugs. This TCR derives from a woman aged 35-65 years with Graves disease. The chain uses TRBV3-1 and TRBJ2-1; D gene unclear. This chain's CDR3 is CASSPIGQESSYNEQFF. Written as DNA, the CDR3 is TGTGCCAGCAGCCCCATAGGTCAGGAGAGCTCCTACAATGAGCAGTTCTTC.